The 10 T cell receptor beta chains below were found in one sample sequenced in a study of blood T cell repertoires in COVID-19. Method: immunoSEQ multiplex PCR; TCRdb's copy keeps in-frame clones and lacks some. The sample contains some 160,000 clones, roughly 80% of which appear only once. Material for sequencing was peripheral blood. Receptor source: a man in his fifties with active or convalescent COVID-19.

This chain uses TRBV11-3 with TRBJ2-1, with 10 bases fitting TRBD1. Trimming took 2 bases from V and 6 from J; bases not matched to a gene: 10. CDR1 is SGHNT, CDR2 YENEEA, per germline. CDR3 length: 17 amino acids. This CDR3 reads CASSLFPGTGVGNEQFF. Here the CDR3 DNA reads TGTGCCAGCAGCTTATTCCCCGGGACAGGGGTCGGCAATGAGCAGTTCTTC.

The chain combines TRBV9 with TRBJ2-1; 9 nucleotides match TRBD2. V was pared by 0 bases and J by 5 bases, with 9 bases of the junction left unmatched. This CDR3 contains 17 residues. Germline loops: CDR1 SGDLS, CDR2 YYNGEE. In DNA, the CDR3 is TGTGCCAGCAGCGTAGCTCAGGTGGCGGGAGGGGACAATGAGCAGTTCTTC. Translating it yields CASSVAQVAGGDNEQFF.

This chain uses TRBV10-3 with TRBJ2-3, with 8 bases matching TRBD2. From germline, CDR1 is ENHRY and CDR2 SYGVKD. This CDR3 spans 17 amino acids. Losses at the gene ends were 2 bases for V and 2 bases for J; bases not matched to a gene: 9. Written as DNA, the CDR3 is TGTGCCATCAGTGAGACCGGGGGGGGAGAAAACACAGATACGCAGTATTTT. Translation: CAISETGGGENTDTQYF.

V gene TRBV19 combines with J gene TRBJ2-3, with 8 bases identical to TRBD1. CDR1 is LNHDA, CDR2 SQIVND, per germline (reference sequence). This CDR3 region has 13 residues. The J segment lost 5 bases and the V segment lost 8 bases, leaving 6 bases of the junction unmatched. Written as DNA, the CDR3 is TGTGCCAGTTCTAAACAGGGGGAAGATACGCAGTATTTT. Protein sequence: CASSKQGEDTQYF.

The rearrangement links TRBV11-3 to TRBJ2-3; D call uncertain. Germline V CDR1 and CDR2: SGHNT, YENEEA. The V gene lost 3 bases and the J gene lost 1 base, with 5 bases spanning the gap. This CDR3 has 13 residues. CDR3 DNA: TGTGCCAGCAGCTTCCTACGCACAGATACGCAGTATTTT. This gives the protein CASSFLRTDTQYF.

V usage is TRBV7-9 and J usage is TRBJ2-5; 7 bases agree with TRBD2. The CDR3 contains 15 residues. Germline V gives CDR1 SEHNR, CDR2 FQNEAQ (reference sequence). Trimming took 5 bases from V and 0 from J; bases not matched to a gene: 6. The CDR3 sequence is CASSPGDYHQETQYF. As DNA, the CDR3 is TGTGCCAGCAGCCCGGGGGACTACCACCAAGAGACCCAGTACTTC.

The gene calls are TRBV4-1 and TRBJ2-3; TRBD2 matches 12 bases. The CDR3 length is 15 residues. Trimming cost V 2 bases and J 13 bases; bases outside gene matches: 10. Germline CDR1 reads MGHRA; CDR2 reads YSYEKL. The CDR3 reads CASSQLTSGREQEYF. Written as DNA, the CDR3 is TGCGCCAGCAGCCAACTGACTAGCGGGAGAGAACAGGAGTATTTT.

The gene calls are TRBV27 and TRBJ2-1; the match to TRBD2 covers 11 bases. The length of the CDR3 is 15 residues. V shed 5 bases, J shed 7 bases, and the junction held 7 bases outside the gene matches. Germline CDR1 MNHEY, CDR2 SMNVEV (reference sequence). CDR3: CASSPLAGVGNEQFF. The CDR3 DNA sequence: TGTGCCAGCAGTCCACTAGCGGGAGTAGGGAATGAGCAGTTCTTC.

V and J are TRBV6-5 and TRBJ1-1, with 7 bases fitting TRBD1. This CDR3 has 15 residues. Germline trimming cut 5 bases from V and 6 bases from J; bases unmatched to any gene: 12. Germline V gene sequence: CDR1 MNHEY, CDR2 SVGAGI. The CDR3 here is CASSTPAGGWPEAFF. The CDR3 bases are TGTGCCAGCAGTACCCCCGCAGGGGGATGGCCTGAAGCTTTCTTT.

This clone was found a few times. The chain employs TRBV27 and TRBJ2-1, with D possibly matching TRBD2 (5 bases). Trimming shortened V by 1 base and J by 5 bases, and 15 bases separated the two germline ends. The CDR3 totals 16 residues. The V gene's germline CDR1 is MNHEY and CDR2 SMNVEV (reference sequence). The CDR3 sequence is CASSLLGPPSHNEQFF. CDR3 DNA sequence: TGTGCCAGCAGTTTATTAGGCCCCCCTAGCCACAATGAGCAGTTCTTC.